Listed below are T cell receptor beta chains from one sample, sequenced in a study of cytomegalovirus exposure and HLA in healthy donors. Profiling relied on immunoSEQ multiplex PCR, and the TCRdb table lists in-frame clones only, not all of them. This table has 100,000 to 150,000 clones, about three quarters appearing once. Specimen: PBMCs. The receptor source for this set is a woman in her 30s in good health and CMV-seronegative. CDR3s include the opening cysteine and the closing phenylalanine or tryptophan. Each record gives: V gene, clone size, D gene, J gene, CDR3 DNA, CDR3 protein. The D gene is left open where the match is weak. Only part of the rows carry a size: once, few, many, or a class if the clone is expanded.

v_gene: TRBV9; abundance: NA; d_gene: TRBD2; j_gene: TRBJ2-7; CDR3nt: TGTGCCAGCAGCCAGCGGGAGTTTCCCTACGAGCAGTACTTC; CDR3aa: CASSQREFPYEQYF
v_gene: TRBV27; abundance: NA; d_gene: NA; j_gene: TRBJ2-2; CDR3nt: TGTGCCAGCAGTCTGGGCCTAGCTCAAAGGGACTTGGGGGAGCTGTTTTTT; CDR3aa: CASSLGLAQRDLGELFF
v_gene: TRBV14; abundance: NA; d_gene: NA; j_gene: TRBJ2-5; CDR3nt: TGTGCCAGCAGCCAAATACGGCAGGCAGGGCAGTACTTC; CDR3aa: CASSQIRQAGQYF
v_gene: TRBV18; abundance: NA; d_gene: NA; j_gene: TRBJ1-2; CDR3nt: TGTGCCAGCTCACCACCGGACAGCAAAACTAACTATGGCTACACCTTC; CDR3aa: CASSPPDSKTNYGYTF
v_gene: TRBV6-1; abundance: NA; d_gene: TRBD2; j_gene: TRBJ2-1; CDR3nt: TGTGCCAGCGCAATAGCGGGAGGTCATGTGGATGAGCAGTTCTTC; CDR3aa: CASAIAGGHVDEQFF
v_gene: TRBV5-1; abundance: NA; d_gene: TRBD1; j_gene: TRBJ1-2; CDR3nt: TGCGCCAGCAGCCCGACAGGGGATAACTATGGCTACACCTTC; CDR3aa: CASSPTGDNYGYTF
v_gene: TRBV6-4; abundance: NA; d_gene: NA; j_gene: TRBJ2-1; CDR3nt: TGTGCCAGCAGTGAGAGAGAGCACAATGAGCAGTTCTTC; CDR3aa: CASSEREHNEQFF
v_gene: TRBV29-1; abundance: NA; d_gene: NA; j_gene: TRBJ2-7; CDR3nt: TGCAGCGTCCGACTAGGGGAGTACGAGCAGTACTTC; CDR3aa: CSVRLGEYEQYF
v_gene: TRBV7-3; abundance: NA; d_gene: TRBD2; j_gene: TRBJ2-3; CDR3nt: TGTGCCAGCAGCTTAGGAGCGGGAGAAGCGGTAAATACGCAGTATTTT; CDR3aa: CASSLGAGEAVNTQYF
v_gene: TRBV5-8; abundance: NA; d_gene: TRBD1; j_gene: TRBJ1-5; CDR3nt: TGTGCCAGCAGCCGTGGACAGGAGGCCAGCAACCAGCCCCAGCATTTT; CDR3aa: CASSRGQEASNQPQHF
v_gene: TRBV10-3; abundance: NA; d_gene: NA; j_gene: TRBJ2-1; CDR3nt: TGTGCCATCAGTAGCTTCGGCAATGAGCAGTTCTTC; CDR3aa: CAISSFGNEQFF
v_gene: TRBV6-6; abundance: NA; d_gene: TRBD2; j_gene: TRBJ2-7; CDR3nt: TGTGCCAGCTCGAGACTAGCGGACTACGAGCAGTACTTC; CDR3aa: CASSRLADYEQYF
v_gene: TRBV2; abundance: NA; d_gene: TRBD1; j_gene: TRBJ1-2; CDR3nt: TGTGCCAGCAACCGGGACAGGGACCATGGCTACACCTTC; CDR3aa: CASNRDRDHGYTF
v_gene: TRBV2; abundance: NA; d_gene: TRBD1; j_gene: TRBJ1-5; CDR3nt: TGTGCCAGCAGTGGGAGGACAGGGGGCGGCCTCAGGGAGCCCCAGCATTTT; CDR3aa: CASSGRTGGGLREPQHF
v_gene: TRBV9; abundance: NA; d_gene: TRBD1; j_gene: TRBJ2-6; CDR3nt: TGTGCCAGCAGTGTGACAGGGATACCCTCTGGGGCCAACGTCCTGACTTTC; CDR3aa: CASSVTGIPSGANVLTF
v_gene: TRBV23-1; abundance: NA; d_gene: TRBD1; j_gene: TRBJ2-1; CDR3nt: TGCGCCAGCAGTCCCCGGACAGGTCCCCGGGGTGAGCAGTTCTTC; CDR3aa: CASSPRTGPRGEQFF
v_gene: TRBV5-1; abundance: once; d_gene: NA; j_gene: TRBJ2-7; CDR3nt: TGCGCCAGCAGCTTGACACCCAGCTCCTACGAGCAGTACTTC; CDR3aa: CASSLTPSSYEQYF
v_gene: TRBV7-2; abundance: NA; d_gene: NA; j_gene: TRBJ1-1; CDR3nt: TGTGCCAGCAGCCACCCAGGGAACACTGAAGCTTTCTTT; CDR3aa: CASSHPGNTEAFF
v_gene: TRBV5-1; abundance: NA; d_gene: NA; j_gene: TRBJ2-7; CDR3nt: TGCGCCAGCAGCTTCGCCCGGGACACCCACGAGCAGTACTTC; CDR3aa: CASSFARDTHEQYF
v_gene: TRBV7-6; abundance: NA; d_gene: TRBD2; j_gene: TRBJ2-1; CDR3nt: TGTGCCAGCAGCCCACCGGGACTAGCGCCGTACAATGAGCAGTTCTTC; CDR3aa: CASSPPGLAPYNEQFF
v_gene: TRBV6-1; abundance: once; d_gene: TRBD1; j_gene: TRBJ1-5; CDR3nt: TGTGCCAGCAGTGCCCTGACAGGGGTTGGCAATCAGCCCCAGCATTTT; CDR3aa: CASSALTGVGNQPQHF
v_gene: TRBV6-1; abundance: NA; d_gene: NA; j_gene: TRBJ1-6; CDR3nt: TGTGCCAGCAGTGAAGCGCTTCGGGGTTACAATTCACCCCTCCACTTT; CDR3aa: CASSEALRGYNSPLHF
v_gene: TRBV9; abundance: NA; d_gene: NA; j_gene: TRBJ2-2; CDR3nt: TGTGCCAGCAGCGTAGTAAAATATAACGGGGAGCTGTTTTTT; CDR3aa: CASSVVKYNGELFF
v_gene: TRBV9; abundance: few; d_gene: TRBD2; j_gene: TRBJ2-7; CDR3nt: TGTGCCAGCAGCGTGGCGGTAGCGGGACCAACCTACGAGCAGTACTTC; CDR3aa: CASSVAVAGPTYEQYF
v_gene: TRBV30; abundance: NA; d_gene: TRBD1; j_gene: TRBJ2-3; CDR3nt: TGTGCCTGGACATCGGGACAGGCTAGCACAGATACGCAGTATTTT; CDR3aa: CAWTSGQASTDTQYF
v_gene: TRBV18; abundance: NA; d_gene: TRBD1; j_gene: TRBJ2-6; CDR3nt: TGTGCCAGCTCACCCCGGACAGGGGGCTTTAGGGGTGGGGCCAACGTCCTGACTTTC; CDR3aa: CASSPRTGGFRGGANVLTF
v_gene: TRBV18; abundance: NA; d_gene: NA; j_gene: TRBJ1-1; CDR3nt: TGTGCCAGCTCACCACCTTATGGGCTTACAGGTAACACTGAAGCTTTCTTT; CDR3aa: CASSPPYGLTGNTEAFF
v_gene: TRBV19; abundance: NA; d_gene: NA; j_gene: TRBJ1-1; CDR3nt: TGTGCCAGTACCAATGGGGCGTTTGACACTGAAGCTTTCTTT; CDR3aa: CASTNGAFDTEAFF
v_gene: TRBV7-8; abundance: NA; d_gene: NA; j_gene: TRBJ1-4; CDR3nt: TGTGCCAGCAGCCTATTTGATCCTAATGAAAAACTGTTTTTT; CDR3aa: CASSLFDPNEKLFF
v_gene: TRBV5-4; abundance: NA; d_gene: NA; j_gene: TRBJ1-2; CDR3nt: TGTGCCAGCAGCTTGTCGGGGGACTATGGCTACACCTTC; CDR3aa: CASSLSGDYGYTF
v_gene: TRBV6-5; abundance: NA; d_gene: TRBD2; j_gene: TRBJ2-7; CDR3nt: TGTGCCGGCAGTTTGAGACTAGCGGCTACCTACGAGCAGTACTTC; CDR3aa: CAGSLRLAATYEQYF
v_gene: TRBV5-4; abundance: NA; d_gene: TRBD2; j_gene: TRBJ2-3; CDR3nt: TGTGCCAGCAGCCGTCTCGGGGGGGCGGTAGATACGCAGTATTTT; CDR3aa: CASSRLGGAVDTQYF
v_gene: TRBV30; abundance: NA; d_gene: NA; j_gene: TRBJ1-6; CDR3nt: TGTGCCTGGAGTGCAACAGCGGGGCAAAGCCTCCACTTT; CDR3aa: CAWSATAGQSLHF
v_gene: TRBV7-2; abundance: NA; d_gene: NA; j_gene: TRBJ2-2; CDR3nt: TGTGCCAGCAGCTTAGGGGCACAGAACACCGGGGAGCTGTTTTTT; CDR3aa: CASSLGAQNTGELFF